This TCR beta chain emerged from a study of human T cells and chemical hapten exposure. Study-level information: Diagnoses of alopecia areata, totalis or universalis occurred in mostly female patients.

Looked up from germline, CDR1 is SGDLS and CDR2 is YYNGEE. CDR3 length: 15 amino acids. With 4 bases clipped from V and 4 bases from J, the junction kept 6 bases outside the gene matches. The table lists this clonotype with a few counts. One entry per CDR3 protein results from TCRdb running MiXCR on the RACE reads. The sample includes approximately 350,000 distinct CDR3 sequences, approximately 6.9% of them seen just once. Time point described: patch test 1, 2 weeks after DPC sensitization. Indicated treatment: therapeutic diphenylcyclopropenone sensitization with weekly scalp DPC. The sequenced sample was whole blood, obtained in connection with sensitization to the hapten diphenylcyclopropenone (DPC). This chain links TRBV9 with TRBJ1-5; TRBD1 agrees at 9 bases. This TCR was sampled from a woman younger than 30 with alopecia areata. Some clones in this sample may be carry-over from other donors' samples. CDR3 amino acids: CASSWGQGENQPQHF. CDR3 DNA sequence: TGTGCCAGCAGCTGGGGACAGGGCGAAAATCAGCCCCAGCATTTT.